The 2 T cell receptor beta chains below come from one sample, sequenced in a study of technical replicates of blood from a few donors. The data were produced by immunoSEQ multiplex PCR, yet TCRdb's version contains in-frame clones alone and is incomplete. This sample has 80,000 to 90,000 clones, with roughly 94% found just once. Sequencing used T cells isolated from PBMCs. These receptors were taken from a human donor in good health.

This clone occurred a few times. This chain connects TRBV7-9 to TRBJ1-1; the D gene is possibly TRBD1 (6 bases). V was clipped by 1 base and J by 3 bases, with 15 bases between them. The germline gives CDR1 SEHNR, CDR2 FQNEAQ (reference sequence). The CDR3 spans 16 residues. The CDR3 bases are TGTGCCAGCAGCTTAGTACGGGGGGCTCGACACACTGAAGCTTTCTTT. Residues: CASSLVRGARHTEAFF.

This chain uses TRBV6-1 with TRBJ2-1; TRBD2 matches 11 bases. This CDR3 spans 15 amino acids. Germline CDR1 reads MNHNS; CDR2 reads SASEGT. The ends lost 6 bases at V and 8 bases at J; junction bases unmatched: 9. This CDR3 is CASRITSGGSYEQFF. CDR3 nucleotides: TGTGCCAGCAGGATCACTAGCGGGGGTTCATATGAGCAGTTCTTC.